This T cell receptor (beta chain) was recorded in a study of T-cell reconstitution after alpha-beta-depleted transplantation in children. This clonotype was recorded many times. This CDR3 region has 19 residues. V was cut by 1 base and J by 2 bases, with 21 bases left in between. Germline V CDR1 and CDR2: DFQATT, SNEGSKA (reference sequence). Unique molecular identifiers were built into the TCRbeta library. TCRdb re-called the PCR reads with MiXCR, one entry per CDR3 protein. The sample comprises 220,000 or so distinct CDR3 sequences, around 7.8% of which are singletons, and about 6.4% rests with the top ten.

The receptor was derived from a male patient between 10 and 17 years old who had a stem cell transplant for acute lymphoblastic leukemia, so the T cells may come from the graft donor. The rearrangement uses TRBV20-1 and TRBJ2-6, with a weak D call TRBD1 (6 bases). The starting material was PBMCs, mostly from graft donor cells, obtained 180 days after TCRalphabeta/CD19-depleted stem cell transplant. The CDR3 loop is CSARVPRRGGIAGANVLTF. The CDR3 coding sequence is TGCAGTGCTAGAGTTCCCCGCAGGGGTGGAATCGCTGGGGCCAACGTCCTGACTTTC.